Presented here are 30 T cell receptor beta chains from one specimen sequenced in a study of T cells after yellow fever vaccination. TCRdb re-derived calls from the 5' RACE reads in MiXCR, one entry per CDR3 protein. The sample yields around 310,000 distinct CDR3 sequences, around 4% seen once. Sequences were derived from PBMCs, sampled on the day of the yellow fever booster vaccination. These TCRs come from a man aged 18-30 years who received the YFV17D yellow fever vaccine.

This clonotype was found a few times. The chain is built from TRBV23-1 and TRBJ1-4, with D possibly matching TRBD1 (6 bases). TRBV23-1 is designated an ORF whose function remains uncertain. V dropped 6 bases and J dropped 4 bases, with 21 bases sitting between them. This CDR3 is built from 17 residues. The DNA for the CDR3 is TGCGCCAGCAGCATTATTACGGCGAGGGGGTATAATGAAAAACTGTTTTTT. It translates to CASSIITARGYNEKLFF.

The V call is TRBV20-1, the J call TRBJ1-6, with D perhaps TRBD1 (6 bases). The CDR3 is made up of 14 amino acids. Germline CDR1 reads DFQATT; CDR2 reads SNEGSKA (reference sequence). V was shortened by 3 bases and J by 8 bases, with 14 bases between the two germline ends. The CDR3 sequence is CSARGGQGDSPLHF. The CDR3 coding sequence is TGCAGTGCTAGGGGGGGGCAGGGTGATTCACCCCTCCACTTT.

V and J are TRBV10-3 and TRBJ2-5, with no clear D. Trimming removed 2 bases from V and 1 base from J, with 8 bases in between. This CDR3 is built from 14 residues. Germline CDR1 and CDR2: ENHRY and SYGVKD. The CDR3 spells CAISEELTQETQYF. For the CDR3, the DNA is TGTGCCATCAGTGAGGAGCTAACCCAAGAGACCCAGTACTTC.

The V call is TRBV7-2, the J call TRBJ2-2; 13 bases are shared with TRBD2. The germline gives CDR1 SGHTA, CDR2 FQGNSA. The CDR3 is made up of 16 amino acids. The J segment lost 4 bases and the V segment lost 5 bases, leaving 4 bases of the junction unmatched. The DNA of the CDR3 is TGTGCCAGCAGCATGGGACTAGCGGGGACCACCGGGGAGCTGTTTTTT. As protein: CASSMGLAGTTGELFF.

This clonotype appeared many times. The V call is TRBV28, the J call TRBJ1-2; 11 nucleotides match TRBD1. Trimming removed 5 bases from V and 6 bases from J; junction bases left unmatched: 2. Per the germline V gene, CDR1 is MDHEN and CDR2 is SYDVKM. This CDR3 has 13 amino acids. The CDR3 DNA sequence: TGTGCCAGCAGTCCGGGACAGGGGGATGGCTACACCTTC. Protein product: CASSPGQGDGYTF.

This clonotype was seen many times. The rearrangement uses TRBV9 and TRBJ2-1; possibly TRBD2 for D (5 bases). V lost 2 bases and J lost 0, with 9 bases in between. CDR3 length: 15 amino acids. Germline assignment: CDR1 SGDLS and CDR2 YYNGEE. Written as DNA, the CDR3 is TGTGCCAGCAGCGTTTTCGGGGACTCCTACAATGAGCAGTTCTTC. This codes for CASSVFGDSYNEQFF.

The CDR3: CASSLEQRTGTAYF. CDR3 in DNA: TGCGCCAGCAGCTTGGAGCAGCGTACCGGGACAGCGTACTTC. The chain is built from TRBV5-1 and TRBJ2-7, with 7 nucleotides matching TRBD1. The length of the CDR3 is 14 residues. Losses at the gene ends were 0 bases for V and 12 bases for J; bases not matched to a gene: 12. Germline-derived CDR1 and CDR2 are SGHRS and YFSETQ.

This clonotype was seen a handful of times. The chain uses TRBV7-8 and TRBJ2-5; D not certain. Trimming took off 4 bases at V and 0 bases at J, with 15 bases between the two ends. The CDR3 runs to 16 residues. Per the germline V gene, CDR1 is SGHVS and CDR2 is FQNEAQ. The DNA of the CDR3 is TGTGCCAGCAGCTCAGTAAGCGACACGTACCAAGAGACCCAGTACTTC. Translating it yields CASSSVSDTYQETQYF.

This rearrangement joins TRBV11-2 to TRBJ2-1; no reliable D call. Deletions cut 1 base from V and 4 bases from J, with 8 bases between. The CDR3 runs to 14 residues. Germline CDR1 reads SGHAT; CDR2 reads FQNNGV. This CDR3 reads CASSLVVSYNEQFF. The CDR3 region has the DNA TGTGCCAGCAGCTTAGTGGTGTCTTACAATGAGCAGTTCTTC.

At least ten counts were recorded for this clonotype. V is TRBV30 and J is TRBJ2-2, with D hard to call. The CDR3 contains 15 residues. The ends were cut back, 0 bases at V and 8 bases at J, with 16 bases in the middle. Germline lookup yields CDR1 GTSNPN and CDR2 SVGIG (reference sequence). DNA of the CDR3: TGTGCCTGGAGTGTACGGGTTAAGGTTGTTGGGGAGCTGTTTTTT. It specifies CAWSVRVKVVGELFF.

There are a few counts of this clonotype. The chain carries TRBV4-1 and TRBJ2-7; tentative D call: TRBD1 (6 bases). The CDR3 length is 16 residues. In germline, CDR1 is MGHRA, CDR2 YSYEKL. V lost 1 base, J lost 4 bases, and 17 bases lay in between. CDR3 region: CASSQAVRQAHYEQYF. The CDR3 region has the DNA TGCGCCAGCAGCCAAGCGGTCCGACAGGCACATTACGAGCAGTACTTC.

This clonotype has a count of ten or more. This chain connects TRBV12-3 or TRBV12-4 to TRBJ2-7; D not certain. The CDR3 consists of 14 residues. V lost 6 bases to trimming and J lost 5 bases, with 17 bases between them. CDR3 loop: CASSKDTALNEQYF. The DNA for the CDR3 is TGTGCCAGCAGCAAAGACACGGCGCTCAACGAGCAGTACTTC.

In its sample, this clonotype was seen a few times. V usage is TRBV6-6 and J usage is TRBJ1-2; 7 bases match TRBD1. The trim removed 5 bases at V and 8 bases at J, leaving 8 bases unmatched. This CDR3 region has 13 residues. Germline loops: CDR1 MNHNY, CDR2 SVGAGI (reference sequence). CDR3 protein: CASSLDRASGYTF. CDR3 DNA sequence: TGTGCCAGCAGTCTAGACAGGGCCTCGGGCTACACCTTC.

The genes are TRBV6-2 or TRBV6-3 and TRBJ1-2; TRBD1 might be the D (6 bases). The germline CDR1 and CDR2 sequences are MNHEY and SVGEGT. Trimming stripped 6 bases from V and 0 bases from J, with 17 bases between. CDR3 length: 16 amino acids. CDR3 sequence (DNA): TGTGCCAGCAGGTCAGAAGGAGGACAGCCTAACTATGGCTACACCTTC. Translating gives CASRSEGGQPNYGYTF.

As regards this clonotype: A much larger clone is a single base away; this may be a read error. Since the CDR3 does not end with the conserved phenylalanine or tryptophan, this likely comes from a read error. The chain links TRBV28 to TRBJ2-5, with TRBD2 matching 9 bases. V was clipped by 7 bases and J by 1 base; unmatched bases: 4. Germline lookup yields CDR1 MDHEN and CDR2 SYDVKM. The CDR3 is 14 amino acids. The CDR3 nucleotides are TGTGCCAGCACGACTAGCGGCGTCCAAGAGACCCAGTACTTA. It yields the protein CASTTSGVQETQYL.

The sample holds a few counts of this clonotype. J is TRBJ1-1 and V is TRBV4-1; D gene unclear. The CDR3 extends over 15 amino acids. The germline V and J ends were trimmed by 1 base and 2 bases, with 11 bases remaining between them. The germline V gene has CDR1 MGHRA and CDR2 YSYEKL. This chain's CDR3 is CASSQGESSNTEAFF. In nucleotides, the CDR3 is TGCGCCAGCAGCCAAGGAGAAAGCTCCAACACTGAAGCTTTCTTT.

This clonotype was seen more than once but under ten times. The chain employs TRBV5-4 and TRBJ2-2, with TRBD2 identical over 11 bases. This CDR3 is built from 17 residues. The V gene end was trimmed by 3 bases and the J gene end by 4 bases; junction bases not matched to a gene: 8. Per the germline V gene, CDR1 is SGHNT and CDR2 is YYREEE (reference sequence). The CDR3 DNA reads TGTGCCAGCAGCTGGGAGACTAGCGGGGTACCCACCGGGGAGCTGTTTTTT. Translated: CASSWETSGVPTGELFF.

This clonotype was counted many times. This chain uses TRBV5-1 with TRBJ2-5; TRBD2 is a possible D gene (6 bases). The V end was cut by 0 bases, the J end by 1 base, with 13 bases between. CDR3 size: 16 residues. CDR1 is SGHRS, CDR2 YFSETQ, per germline. The CDR3 spells CASSLARSGPQETQYF. The CDR3 DNA follows: TGCGCCAGCAGCTTGGCCAGGAGCGGGCCCCAAGAGACCCAGTACTTC.

This clonotype showed up many times. The V and J genes are TRBV7-2 and TRBJ1-2; D is uncertain. Germline V CDR1 and CDR2: SGHTA, FQGNSA. The CDR3 is 14 amino acids. V shed 1 base and J shed 6 bases, with 12 bases lying between them. The CDR3 spells CASSLERFRNGYTF. CDR3 in DNA: TGTGCCAGCAGCTTAGAGAGGTTTAGGAATGGCTACACCTTC.

The chain is built from TRBV20-1 and TRBJ2-2; the D is unclear. The V and J ends lost 2 bases and 7 bases respectively, with 5 bases between them. Germline V gene lookup returns CDR1 DFQATT and CDR2 SNEGSKA (reference sequence). The CDR3 sequence is 11 residues long. The DNA of the CDR3 is TGCAGTGCTAGATGGAACGGGGAGCTGTTTTTT. This translates into CSARWNGELFF.

This clonotype was recorded a few times. The chain combines TRBV7-9 with TRBJ1-1; a possible D gene is TRBD1 (5 bases). V dropped 3 bases and J dropped 5 bases, with 13 bases sitting between them. This CDR3 contains 14 residues. In germline, CDR1 is SEHNR, CDR2 FQNEAQ (reference sequence). In nucleotides, the CDR3 is TGTGCCAGCAGCTTCCCCGCGGGGGGGACTGAAGCTTTCTTT. This gives the protein CASSFPAGGTEAFF.

This clonotype was seen only a few times. This chain connects TRBV28 to TRBJ1-1; D remains ambiguous. Trimming shortened V by 3 bases and J by 4 bases, and 15 bases separated the two germline ends. The CDR3 spans 15 residues. CDR1 is MDHEN and CDR2 is SYDVKM in the germline V gene. CDR3 in amino acids: CASSFGYRRVTEAFF. The CDR3, as DNA: TGTGCCAGCAGTTTTGGTTACAGAAGAGTCACTGAAGCTTTCTTT.

This clonotype was recorded at least ten times. This rearrangement joins TRBV7-2 to TRBJ2-7; D not certain. Germline V gene data show CDR1 as SGHTA and CDR2 as FQGNSA. The CDR3 runs 12 residues. V gave up 6 bases and J gave up 0 bases, with 6 bases separating them. This CDR3 reads CASRADSYEQYF. Written as DNA, the CDR3 is TGTGCCAGCAGGGCGGACTCCTACGAGCAGTACTTC.

This chain joins TRBV5-4 and TRBJ2-1; 8 bases are a match to TRBD2. The V gene end was trimmed by 0 bases and the J gene end by 12 bases; junction bases not matched to a gene: 5. Germline CDR1 SGHNT, CDR2 YYREEE (reference sequence). The CDR3 runs 13 residues. For the CDR3, the DNA is TGTGCCAGCAGCTTGGCCTTTGCGGGAGGGCAGTTCTTC. Translated: CASSLAFAGGQFF.

The rearrangement joins TRBV7-9 to TRBJ2-2; TRBD1 agrees at 10 bases. The CDR3 is 16 residues long. Germline CDR1 and CDR2: SEHNR and FQNEAQ (reference sequence). V was clipped by 6 bases and J by 0 bases; unmatched bases: 4. The CDR3 reads CASRRDRGANTGELFF. In nucleotides, the CDR3 is TGTGCCAGCAGACGGGACAGGGGAGCGAACACCGGGGAGCTGTTTTTT.

This chain joins TRBV5-5 and TRBJ1-5, with D possibly being TRBD1 (6 bases). CDR1 is SGHKS, CDR2 YYEKEE, per germline (reference sequence). The length of the CDR3 is 17 residues. Trimming took off 4 bases at V and 0 bases at J, with 17 bases between the two ends. This chain's CDR3 is CASSRYGLGHSNQPQHF. DNA for the CDR3: TGTGCCAGCAGCCGCTATGGGTTGGGACATAGCAATCAGCCCCAGCATTTT.

The chain employs TRBV28 and TRBJ1-2; D remains unclear. The CDR3 contains 13 residues. With 4 bases removed from V and 7 bases from J, the gap between germline ends came to 13 bases. CDR1 and CDR2 from the germline V gene are MDHEN and SYDVKM. The CDR3 DNA reads TGTGCCAGCAGTTCTCGGGGTAATGGTGGCTACACCTTC. Its translation: CASSSRGNGGYTF.

Only a few counts were recorded for this clonotype. The rearrangement joins TRBV7-9 to TRBJ1-5, with TRBD1 matching over 7 bases. Trimming at V came to 5 bases and at J to 4 bases, leaving 2 bases not matched to a gene. This CDR3 contains 13 residues. Germline CDR1 reads SEHNR; CDR2 reads FQNEAQ (reference sequence). The CDR3 region is CASSGQENQPQHF. CDR3 DNA: TGTGCCAGCAGCGGACAGGAAAATCAGCCCCAGCATTTT. Full variable domain (remainder filled in from reference TRBV7-9 and TRBJ1-5): DTGVSQNPRHKITKRGQNVTFRCDPISEHNRLYWYRQTLGQGPEFLTYFQNEAQLEKSRLLSDRFSAERPKGSFSTLEIQRTEQGDSAMYLCASSGQENQPQHFGDGTRLSIL.

The table lists this clonotype with many counts. The chain has TRBV7-8 and TRBJ2-2; either TRBD1 or TRBD2 may fit D (5 bases each). V was clipped by 5 bases and J by 8 bases, with 15 bases between them. This CDR3 comprises 14 residues. The germline CDR1 and CDR2 sequences are SGHVS and FQNEAQ. The CDR3 bases are TGTGCCAGCAGCCCCGGGGCAATGAAGGGGGAGCTGTTTTTT. Translation: CASSPGAMKGELFF.

This clonotype has just a few counts. This sequence joins TRBV20-1 and TRBJ2-7; 11 bases agree with TRBD2. CDR1 and CDR2 from the germline V gene are DFQATT and SNEGSKA (reference sequence). The CDR3 runs 13 residues. The trim removed 6 bases at V and 7 bases at J, leaving 8 bases unmatched. CDR3 residues: CSAVAGGRSEQYV. In DNA form, the CDR3 reads TGCAGTGCAGTAGCGGGGGGGCGTTCGGAGCAGTACGTC.